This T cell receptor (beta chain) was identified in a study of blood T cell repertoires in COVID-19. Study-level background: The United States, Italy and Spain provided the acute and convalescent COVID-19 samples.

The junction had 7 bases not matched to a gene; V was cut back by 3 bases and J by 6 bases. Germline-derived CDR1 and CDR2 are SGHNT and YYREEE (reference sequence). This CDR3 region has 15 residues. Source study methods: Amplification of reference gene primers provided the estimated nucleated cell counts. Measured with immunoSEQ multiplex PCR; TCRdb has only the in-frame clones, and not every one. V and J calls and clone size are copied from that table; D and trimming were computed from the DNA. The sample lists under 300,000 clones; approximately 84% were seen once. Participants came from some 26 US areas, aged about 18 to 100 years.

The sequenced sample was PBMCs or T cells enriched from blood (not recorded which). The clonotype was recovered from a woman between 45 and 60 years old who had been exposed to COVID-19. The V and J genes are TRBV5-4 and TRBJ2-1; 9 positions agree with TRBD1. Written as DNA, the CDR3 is TGTGCCAGCAGCTCCCGGGACAGGGTCATCAATGAGCAGTTCTTC. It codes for CASSSRDRVINEQFF.